The 29 T cell receptor beta chains listed next were all sequenced from one sample in a study of vaccination effects on CD4 cells after COVID-19. Clones were sequenced by immunoSEQ multiplex PCR, and TCRdb holds only the in-frame ones, with some missing. The sample lists about 34,000 clones; approximately 72% were seen once. Their antigens remain unidentified. Culture proceeded for about 11 days, and CD4+ T cells were then isolated. This person caught SARS-CoV-2 sometime from March to December 2020, and PCR testing confirmed the infection. Participants received two doses of either the BNT162b2 or mRNA-1273 vaccine. Sample: CD4+ T cells from PBMCs cultured without peptide, taken after COVID-19 vaccination. These receptors were taken from a human donor who had a prior SARS-CoV-2 infection.

The chain has TRBV25-1 and TRBJ1-1, with unresolved D. V lost 1 base and J lost 4, with 13 bases in between. Germline V lookup: CDR1 MGHDK, CDR2 SYGVNS. The CDR3 runs to 15 residues. This CDR3 reads CASSELSGVGTEAFF. CDR3 nucleotide sequence: TGTGCCAGCAGTGAATTAAGCGGGGTAGGCACTGAAGCTTTCTTT.

J is TRBJ1-1 and V is TRBV12-3 or TRBV12-4; D not certain. This CDR3 has 13 amino acids. Trimming left V 1 base short and J 1 base short, with 4 bases between. The CDR3 reads CASSLVRNTEAFF. CDR3 nucleotides: TGTGCCAGCAGTTTAGTCAGGAACACTGAAGCTTTCTTT.

This clone was detected a few times. This chain connects TRBV7-2 to TRBJ2-1, with 7 bases lining up with TRBD1. V dropped 4 bases and J dropped 5; count of bases not matched to a gene: 11. Germline CDR1 and CDR2: SGHTA and FQGNSA. CDR3 length equals 16 residues. The CDR3 reads CASSSFPNDRDNEQFF. The CDR3 DNA reads TGTGCCAGCAGCTCCTTCCCCAACGACAGGGACAATGAGCAGTTCTTC.

The chain links TRBV5-4 to TRBJ1-1; weak D call: TRBD1 (6 bases). The germline gives CDR1 SGHNT, CDR2 YYREEE (reference sequence). Trimming took off 0 bases at V and 0 bases at J, with 12 bases between the two ends. The CDR3 is made up of 16 amino acids. This CDR3 reads CASSLAHGQLNTEAFF. The DNA for the CDR3 is TGTGCCAGCAGCTTGGCCCACGGACAGCTGAACACTGAAGCTTTCTTT.

Here the CDR3 reads CASSLVGAGTNEKLFF. The CDR3 nucleotides are TGTGCCAGCAGCTTGGTCGGGGCAGGGACTAATGAAAAACTGTTTTTT. The chain carries TRBV5-6 and TRBJ1-4, with a weak D call TRBD1 (5 bases). Between the trimmed V and J ends, which lost 0 bases and 2 bases, there was a span of 11 bases. The germline CDR1 and CDR2 sequences are SGHDT and YYEEEE. There are 16 residues in the CDR3.

CDR3 DNA sequence: TGCAGCACTCTAGCGGAGTCCAATGAGCAGTTCTTC. Protein: CSTLAESNEQFF. The chain recombines TRBV29-1 with TRBJ2-1; 7 positions agree with TRBD2. Germline V gene data show CDR1 as SQVTM and CDR2 as ANQGSEA. The CDR3 covers 12 residues. J gave up 6 bases and V 8 bases, and 7 bases lay outside the gene matches.

The V and J genes are TRBV7-2 and TRBJ2-3, with 7 positions matching TRBD2. The V segment lost 1 base and the J segment 1 base; nucleotides outside the gene matches: 2. From germline, CDR1 is SGHTA and CDR2 FQGNSA. The CDR3 covers 15 residues. CDR3 sequence reads: CASSLVRGGTDTQYF. In DNA, the CDR3 is TGTGCCAGCAGCTTAGTACGGGGGGGCACAGATACGCAGTATTTT.

The count of this clone is one. V and J are TRBV3-1 (or the pseudogene TRBV3-2) and TRBJ1-4, with 8 bases matching TRBD1. CDR1 is LGHDT and CDR2 is YNNKEL in the germline V gene (reference sequence). The trim removed 7 bases at V and 6 bases at J, leaving 4 bases unmatched. The length of the CDR3 is 13 residues. The CDR3 reads CASTSQGDEKLFF. CDR3 coding DNA: TGTGCCAGCACCTCACAGGGGGATGAAAAACTGTTTTTT.

This chain links TRBV27 with TRBJ2-5; the D gene is possibly TRBD2 (6 bases). CDR1 is MNHEY, CDR2 SMNVEV, per germline (reference sequence). V was shortened by 6 bases and J by 3 bases, with 23 bases between the two germline ends. There are 17 residues in the CDR3. As DNA, the CDR3 is TGTGCCAGCAGCCCTTACCTACCGGGGCCGGGGGAAGAGACCCAGTACTTC. Amino acids: CASSPYLPGPGEETQYF.

This chain uses TRBV10-3 with TRBJ1-1, with D possibly TRBD1 on 6 matching bases. CDR1 ENHRY and CDR2 SYGVKD come from the germline V gene. V was trimmed by 9 bases and J by 9 bases, leaving 11 bases between them. The CDR3 is 10 residues long. The CDR3 loop reads CAIGGSQAFF. The CDR3, as DNA: TGTGCCATAGGGGGGTCTCAAGCTTTCTTT.

The gene calls are TRBV11-3 and TRBJ2-7; 7 nucleotides match TRBD2. This CDR3 has 15 amino acids. Trimming at V came to 1 base and at J to 6 bases, leaving 9 bases not matched to a gene. Germline CDR1 and CDR2: SGHNT and YENEEA. CDR3 residues: CASSLGWEGRSEQYF. As DNA, the CDR3 is TGTGCCAGCAGCTTAGGGTGGGAGGGCCGATCCGAGCAGTACTTC.

The V gene is TRBV30, the J gene TRBJ2-7; TRBD2 matches 7 bases. V was pared by 5 bases and J by 3 bases, with 7 bases of the junction left unmatched. The germline V gene encodes CDR1 GTSNPN and CDR2 SVGIG (reference sequence). This CDR3 has 13 residues. Written as DNA, the CDR3 is TGTGCCTGGGGGGAGGGGCAGGGCTACGAGCAGTACTTC. Translating it yields CAWGEGQGYEQYF.

V usage is TRBV4-3 and J usage is TRBJ1-1; D gene ambiguous. The CDR3 has 15 amino acids. V was cut by 0 bases and J by 3 bases, with 11 bases left in between. From germline, CDR1 is LGHNA and CDR2 YSLEER. This chain's CDR3 is CASSQDPGPYTEAFF. In DNA form, the CDR3 reads TGCGCCAGCAGCCAAGATCCCGGACCCTACACTGAAGCTTTCTTT.

This chain uses TRBV3-1 (or the pseudogene TRBV3-2) with TRBJ2-1; D is possibly TRBD1 (5 bases). This CDR3 is built from 13 residues. Germline V gene sequence: CDR1 LGHDT, CDR2 YNNKEL (reference sequence). V was trimmed by 5 bases and J by 6 bases, leaving 11 bases between them. DNA of the CDR3: TGTGCCAGCAGCTCCAGGGATCGCAATGAGCAGTTCTTC. Protein product: CASSSRDRNEQFF.

The rearrangement links TRBV11-2 to TRBJ2-7, with D uncertain. The CDR3 is made up of 14 amino acids. Germline-derived CDR1 and CDR2 are SGHAT and FQNNGV. V dropped 3 bases and J dropped 1 base, with 10 bases sitting between them. CDR3 protein: CASSFDIYSYEQYF. DNA of the CDR3: TGTGCCAGCAGCTTCGACATTTATTCCTACGAGCAGTACTTC. The whole variable domain, filled in from reference TRBV11-2 and TRBJ2-7, reads EAGVAQSPRYKIIEKRQSVAFWCNPISGHATLYWYQQILGQGPKLLIQFQNNGVVDDSQLPKDRFSAERLKGVDSTLKIQPAKLEDSAVYLCASSFDIYSYEQYFGPGTRLTVT.

The V and J genes are TRBV18 and TRBJ2-3, with 8 bases identical to TRBD2. This CDR3 spans 16 amino acids. The V gene end was trimmed by 3 bases and the J gene end by 6 bases; junction bases not matched to a gene: 11. Germline CDR1 KGHSH, CDR2 LQKENI. The DNA for the CDR3 is TGTGCCAGCTCACCCCTGGGAGCGGGGGTACCCGATACGCAGTATTTT. Protein: CASSPLGAGVPDTQYF. The whole variable domain, remainder taken from reference TRBV18 and TRBJ2-3, is NAGVMQNPRHLVRRRGQEARLRCSPMKGHSHVYWYRQLPEEGLKFMVYLQKENIIDESGMPKERFSAEFPKEGPSILRIQQVVRGDSAAYFCASSPLGAGVPDTQYFGPGTRLTVL.

The chain is built from TRBV7-9 and TRBJ2-5; unclear D gene. This CDR3 has 13 amino acids. CDR1 is SEHNR, CDR2 FQNEAQ, per germline (reference sequence). With 7 bases removed from V and 4 bases from J, the gap between germline ends came to 13 bases. The DNA of the CDR3 is TGTGCCAGCACCCCTACGGCAGCAGAGACCCAGTACTTC. Its protein product is CASTPTAAETQYF. Drawing the rest from reference TRBV7-9 and TRBJ2-5, the complete variable domain is DTGVSQNPRHKITKRGQNVTFRCDPISEHNRLYWYRQTLGQGPEFLTYFQNEAQLEKSRLLSDRFSAERPKGSFSTLEIQRTEQGDSAMYLCASTPTAAETQYFGPGTRLLVL.

This clone was counted a single time. This sequence joins TRBV11-3 and TRBJ1-1, with D unresolved. Germline CDR1 and CDR2: SGHNT and YENEEA. Trimming removed 1 base from V and 1 base from J, with 10 bases in between. CDR3 size: 15 residues. The CDR3 coding sequence is TGTGCCAGCAGCTTAGGTGGTGGTGGGAACACTGAAGCTTTCTTT. It encodes CASSLGGGGNTEAFF. Full variable domain (remainder filled in from reference TRBV11-3 and TRBJ1-1): EAGVVQSPRYKIIEKKQPVAFWCNPISGHNTLYWYLQNLGQGPELLIRYENEEAVDDSQLPKDRFSAERLKGVDSTLKIQPAELGDSAVYLCASSLGGGGNTEAFFGQGTRLTVV.

The rearrangement uses TRBV7-2 and TRBJ2-3; D call uncertain. The V and J ends lost 5 bases and 10 bases respectively, with 10 bases between them. The CDR3 spans 11 residues. The germline V gene has CDR1 SGHTA and CDR2 FQGNSA. Here the CDR3 reads CASSLTGPQYF. The CDR3 nucleotides read TGTGCCAGCAGCCTCACCGGGCCGCAGTATTTT.

This clone was picked up a small number of times. The V call is TRBV29-1, the J call TRBJ2-5; 9 nucleotides agree with TRBD1. The CDR3 consists of 13 residues. V gave up 7 bases and J gave up 4 bases; unmatched junction bases: 7. Germline CDR1 reads SQVTM; CDR2 reads ANQGSEA. The DNA of the CDR3 is TGCAGCGCCAAAGACAGGGGGAGAGAGACCCAGTACTTC. It encodes CSAKDRGRETQYF.

In this sample, this clone turned up a few times. The chain recombines TRBV7-9 with TRBJ2-7; D perhaps matches TRBD2 (6 bases). With 5 bases removed from V and 3 bases from J, the gap between germline ends came to 14 bases. The CDR3 runs to 14 residues. Germline CDR1 and CDR2: SEHNR and FQNEAQ (reference sequence). As DNA, the CDR3 is TGTGCCAGCAGCCGAGGAGGGACCGTCTACGAGCAGTACTTC. Its protein product is CASSRGGTVYEQYF.

V gene TRBV2 combines with J gene TRBJ2-7; D gene unclear. Between the trimmed V and J ends, which lost 1 base and 3 bases, there was a span of 13 bases. The CDR3 spans 15 residues. The V gene's germline CDR1 is SNHLY and CDR2 FYNNEI. Written as DNA, the CDR3 is TGTGCCAGCAGTGAAGGACCTGTCCCGGTCTACGAGCAGTACTTC. Its translation is CASSEGPVPVYEQYF.

V is TRBV5-5 and J is TRBJ2-2, with D perhaps given as TRBD1 or TRBD2 (5 bases each). Germline assignment: CDR1 SGHKS and CDR2 YYEKEE (reference sequence). V gave up 7 bases and J gave up 5 bases, with 18 bases separating them. This CDR3 spans 15 amino acids. The CDR3, as DNA: TGTGCCAGCGGACTGGGGACGTTGACAACCGGGGAGCTGTTTTTT. Amino acid sequence: CASGLGTLTTGELFF.

This chain links TRBV9 with TRBJ1-4, with D maybe TRBD1 (6 bases). The germline V gene encodes CDR1 SGDLS and CDR2 YYNGEE. The germline V and J ends were trimmed by 0 bases and 8 bases, with 20 bases remaining between them. This CDR3 comprises 17 residues. CDR3 sequence: CASSVEGGVRGGEKLFF. The CDR3 DNA is TGTGCCAGCAGCGTAGAGGGCGGTGTCAGGGGAGGAGAAAAACTGTTTTTT.

This clone has more than one count but fewer than ten. V usage is TRBV2 and J usage is TRBJ2-7; TRBD1 aligns across 10 bases. The germline V gene has CDR1 SNHLY and CDR2 FYNNEI. The CDR3 is 11 amino acids. The V gene end was trimmed by 6 bases and the J gene end by 11 bases; junction bases not matched to a gene: 4. The CDR3 here is CASRRDRGEYF. Here the CDR3 DNA reads TGTGCCAGCAGACGGGACAGGGGAGAGTACTTC.

The chain's CDR3 is CASSQGLAGAGDTQYF. The CDR3, as DNA: TGCGCCAGCAGCCAAGGACTAGCGGGAGCGGGAGATACGCAGTATTTT. The chain uses TRBV5-1 and TRBJ2-3; 13 bases are shared with TRBD2. Germline V lookup: CDR1 SGHRS, CDR2 YFSETQ. V lost 4 bases, J lost 5 bases, and 7 bases stayed unmatched. The CDR3 sequence is 16 residues long.

This clone was seen more than once but under ten times. V gene TRBV19 combines with J gene TRBJ1-6, with D perhaps TRBD1 (6 bases). Trimming cost V 4 bases and J 4 bases, with 17 bases left between them. CDR3 length: 17 residues. CDR1 is LNHDA and CDR2 is SQIVND in the germline V gene (reference sequence). The CDR3 nucleotides are TGTGCCAGTAGTAGCAGGGATTCCGGGACATATAATTCACCCCTCCACTTT. Translating it yields CASSSRDSGTYNSPLHF.

Only a few counts were recorded for this clone. The DNA for the CDR3 is TGTGCCTGGAGCGGATACGTCCCCGAGCAGTTCTTC. This gives the protein CAWSGYVPEQFF. V usage is TRBV30 and J usage is TRBJ2-1; D is unclear. CDR3 size: 12 residues. Deletions cut 3 bases from V and 10 bases from J, with 13 bases between. Looked up from germline, CDR1 is GTSNPN and CDR2 is SVGIG (reference sequence).

This clone was detected once. The CDR3 coding sequence is TGTGCCAGCAGCCCAACAGGACTGTCCTACAATGAGCAGTTCTTC. The encoded protein is CASSPTGLSYNEQFF. The chain uses TRBV7-8 and TRBJ2-1; D assignment may be TRBD1 or TRBD2 (5 bases each). In germline, CDR1 is SGHVS, CDR2 FQNEAQ. CDR3 length: 15 residues. The V end lost 5 bases, the J end lost 1 base, and 12 bases lay between the germline ends.